This TCR beta chain derives from a study of vaccination and CD4 T cells after COVID-19. Across the whole study: Collection of post-COVID samples occurred a median roughly 110 days after diagnosis, spanning a range of 35 to 161. Overlapping peptides of the spike proteins of SARS-CoV-2, HCoV-NL63, HCoV-OC43 and HCoV-229E were used for cell stimulation.

The Oncomine TCR Beta short-read assay was applied to DNA of cultured CD4+ T cells. Via MiXCR, TCRdb re-called the PCR reads, giving one row per CDR3 protein. The sample holds 15,000 or so distinct CDR3 sequences, 65% to 85% seen once. Points on this clonotype: What it binds is not known.

Stated treatment: approximately 9-day PBMC culture with coronavirus spike peptide pools or control peptides (ViraFEST assay). After expanding antigen-specific T cells with peptide pools, ViraFEST sequenced their TCRs. With about 10 ug/ml peptide pools and approximately 9.6 IU/ml IL-2, PBMCs were cultured at approximately 2 million per well. V gave up 2 bases and J gave up 3 bases, with 10 bases separating them. The V gene's germline CDR1 is KGHSH and CDR2 LQKENI. The CDR3 has 14 residues. Material: CD4+ T cells from blood, cultured in vitro. This TCR derives from a human donor who had recovered from COVID-19. The chain couples TRBV18 to TRBJ1-1; a possible D gene is TRBD1 (5 bases). CDR3 region: CASSPFWGDTEAFF. The CDR3 region has the DNA TGTGCCAGCTCACCATTTTGGGGGGACACTGAAGCTTTCTTT.